These 23 T cell receptor beta chains were all obtained from the same sample, sequenced in a study of blood T cell repertoires in COVID-19. Only in-frame clones appear in the TCRdb table, and some are missing; sequencing was by immunoSEQ multiplex PCR. Of under 200,000 clones listed, approximately 92% are singletons. The specimen was peripheral blood. Receptors originate from a man between 45 and 60 years old with acute or convalescent COVID-19.

This chain joins TRBV6-5 and TRBJ1-2, with a weak D call TRBD1 (6 bases). This CDR3 comprises 14 residues. The germline gives CDR1 MNHEY, CDR2 SVGAGI. V lost 4 bases to trimming and J lost 7 bases, with 16 bases between them. CDR3 loop: CASSFRGVSSGYTF. CDR3 bases: TGTGCCAGCAGTTTCAGGGGTGTTTCTTCTGGCTACACCTTC.

The V gene is TRBV20-1, the J gene TRBJ1-1; 10 nucleotides agree with TRBD1. Germline-derived CDR1 and CDR2 are DFQATT and SNEGSKA (reference sequence). The length of the CDR3 is 16 residues. V lost 3 bases, J lost 4 bases, and 11 bases stayed unmatched. CDR3 in amino acids: CSASTGTGARGTEAFF. CDR3 coding DNA: TGCAGTGCTAGTACCGGGACAGGGGCTCGAGGCACTGAAGCTTTCTTT.

This chain connects TRBV18 to TRBJ2-2, with D perhaps TRBD1 (6 bases). Trimming removed 4 bases at V and 0 bases at J, with 9 bases between. CDR3 size: 15 residues. Germline V lookup: CDR1 KGHSH, CDR2 LQKENI. The DNA for the CDR3 is TGTGCCAGCTCACGGGGGCAGACGAACACCGGGGAGCTGTTTTTT. This translates into CASSRGQTNTGELFF.

This rearrangement joins TRBV28 to TRBJ1-2; TRBD1 might be the D (6 bases). V was trimmed by 6 bases and J by 3 bases, leaving 8 bases between them. This CDR3 has 12 residues. Germline V gives CDR1 MDHEN, CDR2 SYDVKM. CDR3 sequence: CASSRTDYGYTF. For the CDR3, the DNA is TGTGCCAGCAGCCGGACAGACTATGGCTACACCTTC.

The V gene is TRBV7-2, the J gene TRBJ2-3; D might be TRBD1 (5 bases). This CDR3 region has 14 residues. Trimming pared 5 bases from V and 5 bases from J, leaving 14 bases between. Germline assignment: CDR1 SGHTA and CDR2 FQGNSA. CDR3 bases: TGTGCCAGCAGCAATGGGGTAGGGGTAGATACGCAGTATTTT. Translation: CASSNGVGVDTQYF.

The V gene is TRBV27, the J gene TRBJ2-1; perhaps TRBD1 as D (6 bases). The CDR3 spans 13 residues. Germline assignment: CDR1 MNHEY and CDR2 SMNVEV (reference sequence). The germline V and J ends were trimmed by 4 bases and 6 bases, with 10 bases remaining between them. The CDR3 DNA is TGTGCCAGCAGTTCCTACAGGGTCAATGAGCAGTTCTTC. Translation gives CASSSYRVNEQFF.

The chain carries TRBV14 and TRBJ2-5; the D gene is possibly TRBD2 (5 bases). Trimming took off 1 base at V and 4 bases at J, with 13 bases between the two ends. The CDR3 loop spans 15 amino acids. Germline CDR1 is SGHDN and CDR2 is FVKESK. As DNA, the CDR3 is TGTGCCAGCAGCCAAGCCTCAGAGGGAGTAGAGACCCAGTACTTC. Its protein is CASSQASEGVETQYF.

This rearrangement joins TRBV28 to TRBJ1-4; D is unclear. The CDR3 runs 16 residues. CDR1 and CDR2 from the germline V gene are MDHEN and SYDVKM. V was clipped by 1 base and J by 3 bases, with 12 bases between them. The CDR3 sequence: CASSLSTLGANEKLFF. The CDR3, as DNA: TGTGCCAGCAGTTTATCTACTCTCGGTGCTAATGAAAAACTGTTTTTT. The full variable domain, rest sourced from reference TRBV28 and TRBJ1-4, is DVKVTQSSRYLVKRTGEKVFLECVQDMDHENMFWYRQDPGLGLRLIYFSYDVKMKEKGDIPEGYSVSREKKERFSLILESASTNQTSMYLCASSLSTLGANEKLFFGSGTQLSVL.

The V call is TRBV11-3, the J call TRBJ1-1; possibly TRBD1 for D (6 bases). Germline loops: CDR1 SGHNT, CDR2 YENEEA. The CDR3 contains 12 residues. V was cut by 5 bases and J by 8 bases, with 12 bases left in between. The CDR3 coding sequence is TGTGCCAGCAGCGGACCCAGGGGAGAAGCTTTCTTT. This encodes CASSGPRGEAFF. The entire variable domain, with the rest obtained from reference TRBV11-3 and TRBJ1-1, is as follows: EAGVVQSPRYKIIEKKQPVAFWCNPISGHNTLYWYLQNLGQGPELLIRYENEEAVDDSQLPKDRFSAERLKGVDSTLKIQPAELGDSAVYLCASSGPRGEAFFGQGTRLTVV.

CDR3 sequence: CASSPLTGAGELFF. The CDR3 DNA is TGCGCCAGCAGCCCCCTGACAGGAGCCGGGGAGCTGTTTTTT. The J gene is TRBJ2-2, the V gene TRBV5-1; D is possibly TRBD1 (6 bases). This CDR3 has 14 amino acids. The germline V and J ends were trimmed by 4 bases and 6 bases, with 13 bases remaining between them. The V gene's germline CDR1 is SGHRS and CDR2 YFSETQ.

This chain joins TRBV30 and TRBJ1-2; possible D gene TRBD1, 5 bases. Germline values: CDR1 GTSNPN, CDR2 SVGIG (reference sequence). V was clipped by 3 bases and J by 8 bases, with 16 bases between them. The CDR3 length is 13 residues. CDR3 protein: CAWSYGGGGGYTF. DNA of the CDR3: TGTGCCTGGAGCTATGGGGGGGGTGGCGGCTACACCTTC.

This clone was seen just once. The V and J genes are TRBV7-2 and TRBJ2-3; 7 bases line up with TRBD2. With V trimmed by 5 bases and J by 0 bases, 5 bases remained unmatched. Germline V gene sequence: CDR1 SGHTA, CDR2 FQGNSA. The CDR3 consists of 15 residues. The CDR3 loop is CASSPGLPSTDTQYF. DNA of the CDR3: TGTGCCAGCAGCCCGGGACTACCTAGCACAGATACGCAGTATTTT.

The CDR3 spells CASSAKPGRSYEQYF. CDR3 DNA: TGTGCCAGTAGTGCAAAACCCGGGAGATCCTACGAGCAGTACTTC. The J gene is TRBJ2-7, the V gene TRBV19; the D gene is possibly TRBD2 (6 bases). Germline values: CDR1 LNHDA, CDR2 SQIVND (reference sequence). V lost 5 bases, J lost 1 base, and 15 bases lay in between. This CDR3 spans 15 amino acids.

This chain uses TRBV2 with TRBJ2-1; 9 nucleotides align to TRBD2. Germline assignment: CDR1 SNHLY and CDR2 FYNNEI. Losses at the gene ends were 6 bases for V and 4 bases for J; bases not matched to a gene: 13. The CDR3 consists of 17 residues. The chain's CDR3 is CASRASGIERFYNEQFF. The CDR3 bases are TGTGCCAGCAGGGCTAGCGGGATCGAACGCTTTTACAATGAGCAGTTCTTC.

J is TRBJ2-1 and V is TRBV3-1 (or the pseudogene TRBV3-2), with 10 bases lining up with TRBD2. CDR3 length equals 16 residues. Germline V gene sequence: CDR1 LGHDT, CDR2 YNNKEL (reference sequence). The V gene end was trimmed by 5 bases and the J gene end by 5 bases; junction bases not matched to a gene: 9. DNA of the CDR3: TGTGCCAGCAGCGACCAACTAGCGGGGAATCACAATGAGCAGTTCTTC. Translating gives CASSDQLAGNHNEQFF.

The chain joins TRBV29-1 to TRBJ1-1; 10 positions agree with TRBD1. From germline, CDR1 is SQVTM and CDR2 ANQGSEA. This CDR3 spans 15 amino acids. V was clipped by 6 bases and J by 4 bases; unmatched bases: 11. Here the CDR3 DNA reads TGCAGCGTGCCCCGAGGTAGGGACAGGGGCACTGAAGCTTTCTTT. It yields the protein CSVPRGRDRGTEAFF. The full variable domain, rest sourced from reference TRBV29-1 and TRBJ1-1, is SAVISQKPSRDICQRGTSLTIQCQVDSQVTMMFWYRQQPGQSLTLIATANQGSEATYESGFVIDKFPISRPNLTFSTLTVSNMSPEDSSIYLCSVPRGRDRGTEAFFGQGTRLTVV.

The chain carries TRBV10-3 and TRBJ2-2, with TRBD1 matching 7 bases. The CDR3 loop spans 14 amino acids. J was trimmed by 0 bases and V by 8 bases; bases with no gene match: 3. Germline V gene lookup returns CDR1 ENHRY and CDR2 SYGVKD. The CDR3 loop is CAIGQGANTGELFF. Written as DNA, the CDR3 is TGTGCCATCGGGCAGGGGGCGAACACCGGGGAGCTGTTTTTT.

This chain links TRBV28 with TRBJ1-4; TRBD1 agrees at 7 bases. This CDR3 has 13 amino acids. Germline V gene data show CDR1 as MDHEN and CDR2 as SYDVKM. The V gene end was trimmed by 6 bases and the J gene end by 11 bases; junction bases not matched to a gene: 9. This CDR3 reads CASSPGGGRKLFF. The DNA of the CDR3 is TGTGCCAGCAGCCCAGGGGGAGGTCGGAAACTGTTTTTT.

The CDR3 is CAISSGQNTEAFF. CDR3 nucleotide sequence: TGTGCCATCAGTTCCGGACAGAACACTGAAGCTTTCTTT. The genes are TRBV10-3 and TRBJ1-1, with a tentative D call TRBD1 (5 bases). The CDR3 runs to 13 residues. CDR1 ENHRY and CDR2 SYGVKD come from the germline V gene. Trimming took off 5 bases at V and 1 base at J, with 8 bases between the two ends.

Here the CDR3 DNA reads TGTGCCAGCAGAGCTAGCGGGCGCGACGAGCAGTACTTC. Its translation: CASRASGRDEQYF. The chain joins TRBV28 to TRBJ2-7; 8 bases line up with TRBD2. Trimming removed 6 bases from V and 5 bases from J; junction bases left unmatched: 6. Germline-derived CDR1 and CDR2 are MDHEN and SYDVKM. The CDR3 runs to 13 residues.

This chain joins TRBV6-4 and TRBJ1-5, with D unresolved. The V end was cut by 3 bases, the J end by 8 bases, with 14 bases between. The CDR3 runs 14 residues. CDR1 is MRHNA and CDR2 is SNTAGT in the germline V gene. The DNA of the CDR3 is TGTGCCAGCAGTGAATCGTACGGAGTCGAGCCCCAGCATTTT. Its translation: CASSESYGVEPQHF.

The CDR3 reads CASSTGTGTFFSGANVLTF. CDR3 coding DNA: TGTGCCAGTAGTACCGGAACCGGGACATTCTTCTCTGGGGCCAACGTCCTGACTTTC. This chain uses TRBV19 with TRBJ2-6, with a possible D match to TRBD1 (6 bases). This CDR3 is built from 19 residues. CDR1 LNHDA and CDR2 SQIVND come from the germline V gene (reference sequence). The V and J ends lost 4 bases and 0 bases respectively, with 19 bases between them.

V gene TRBV5-5 combines with J gene TRBJ1-2, with 8 nucleotides matching TRBD1. This CDR3 is built from 14 residues. The V gene's germline CDR1 is SGHKS and CDR2 YYEKEE (reference sequence). V shed 4 bases and J 8 bases; nucleotides not matched to a gene: 10. The CDR3 bases are TGTGCCAGCAGCCCGGATAGCAACAGGGGGGGCTACACCTTC. Its translation: CASSPDSNRGGYTF.